This T cell receptor (beta chain) was captured by sequencing in a study of cytomegalovirus exposure and HLA in healthy donors (dated by TCRdb to the late 2010s). Some background on the complete study: According to an earlier analysis of 450 to 650 of the donors, some 180 million T cells yielded 117 million unique TCR beta sequences and around 300 Gb of sequence data. The study aimed to test whether cataloging public T cell receptors could reveal signatures of past pathogen exposure. Along with the roughly 700-subject first cohort, a separate validation cohort of over 90 different subjects was used. A later analysis re-examined previously published TCR beta repertoires from hundreds of donors and added high-resolution HLA genotyping to investigate patterns of TCR occurrence. The number of typed donors differed by locus: roughly 629-630 for A, B, C, DRB1 and DQB1; 500 to 550 for DQA1; around 580 for DPA1; and around 490 for DPB1. In a later genetic analysis, genome-wide SNP genotypes for about three fifths of the roughly 670 donors were used, and that subset was treated as a discovery cohort. Across 398 genotyped donors of the cohort, an average of about 240,000 unique TCR beta nucleotide sequences per donor were sequenced, and roughly 17% of those sequences were non-productive. Of the approximately 400 genotyped donors, over 70% fell in the genetic ancestry cluster associated with self-reported Caucasian donors. Donor age, sex, ethnicity and CMV serostatus were compiled alongside the repertoire data. In an earlier analysis of roughly 540 of the donors, high-throughput TCR beta sequencing was used to judge whether each TCR beta V gene segment behaved as functional or pseudogenic. Both class I and class II loci were covered by HLA typing, at four-digit resolution. The study used immunosequencing to profile the T cell repertoires of approximately 650 subjects and linked those repertoires to cytomegalovirus serostatus. To predict cytomegalovirus infection status, the study combined high-throughput TCR immunosequencing, statistical association of individual TCRs with disease status, and machine learning. Roughly 5 DR-DQ haplotypes were handled as single units for association and clustering, since linkage in the cohort was strong. Rather than drawing on any new phenotypic data, the later analysis identified candidate immune exposures from TCR beta sequences and the way those sequences occurred across donors. An early release that covered about 640 HLA-typed donors contained around 330 gigabases of sequencing data and about 93 million unique TCR sequences. All discovery cohort repertoires had been generated on a single sequencing platform. The investigation overall reported the following: For the cohort, immune exposure information was limited to CMV serostatus. A further reported finding was that TCR beta sequences accurately predicted the HLA-A and HLA-B alleles for most subjects in the first cohort. Because counts were too low, around 18 rarely observed V segments, including chromosome 9 orphons, were left out of the earlier analysis of a few hundred of the donors. Most TCR sequences were observed very rarely across donors, whereas some public TCRs were present in many individuals. Some IMGT-functional V segments, including TRBV6-2 and TRBV6-3, could not be distinguished by the 87-base-pair reads and were therefore excluded. A later genetic analysis reported fewer N-insertions in productive TCRs among donors in an Asian-associated ancestry cluster than the approximately 670-donor mean. Only TCR beta chains were sequenced in this cohort, and the absence of alpha or paired-chain data limited detectable features. In a later analysis, TCR association rates were found to vary across HLA loci, with the most associated TCRs seen for DRB1 alleles and the fewest for HLA-C alleles. A total of around 150 TCR beta chains were listed by the study as associated with cytomegalovirus. Because HLA typing was missing for some donors at each locus, association tests included only the typed subset. Broadly in line with IMGT annotations, most TCR beta V segments showed up in productive rearrangements about 90% or about 30% of the time in an earlier analysis of 587 of the donors. A later analysis associated about 17,000 TCR beta sequences with specific HLA alleles at a false discovery rate of 0.05. A few of the identified cytomegalovirus-associated TCR beta chains were confirmed in vitro to be specific for cytomegalovirus antigens. When HLA alleles, especially DR and DQ, strongly co-occurred, attributing TCR associations to individual alleles was difficult. Correlated functional status among segregating V segments might reflect linkage disequilibrium, but an unknown experimental factor could not be ruled out. The classifier was reported to diagnose cytomegalovirus status with high specificity and sensitivity in both the original cohort and the validation cohort. The authors suggested that the approach could potentially be generalized to other disease states and immunological phenotypes. A later genetic analysis associated a missense DCLRE1C variant with V-gene and J-gene trimming of TCR beta chains, and an independent cohort replicated the association. According to a later analysis, most CMV-associated TCR beta chains appeared to be HLA-restricted, and the HLA associations seemed to be driven largely by CMV exposure. Compared with equally common non-associated chains, HLA-associated TCR beta chains in a later analysis were more clonally expanded and had lower generation probabilities. Roughly uniform sequencing depth across donors was assumed in presence/absence analyses, although this assumption may not hold. A later analysis reported that several top co-occurrence clusters appeared linked to parvovirus B19, influenza, CMV and Epstein-Barr virus. The sequencing pipeline was judged likely to have produced a cluster of highly shared sequence variants as a technical artifact.

The cysteine opens and the phenylalanine closes a CDR3 of 14 amino acids. Left in the record is the CDR3 DNA by itself, 42 bases read in frame from the first base. The germline V gene (reference sequence) specifies MNHEY as CDR1 and SMNVEV as CDR2. The germline V end is reduced by 2 bases and the J end by 13 bases; junction bases left unmatched: 8. In total, 630 or so healthy bone marrow donors made up the cohort. All cohort members were sampled while nominally healthy, although unrecorded immune exposures were likely present. The donor tested CMV seropositive, placing the donor among the 289 seropositive members of the cohort. A peripheral blood sample was collected from each donor, and TCR beta sequencing was performed on peripheral blood mononuclear cells. Genomic DNA was extracted from the blood cell samples with the Qiagen DNeasy Blood Extraction Kit. The table lists this clone with a count of one. What antigen it recognizes has not been identified. Per-nucleotide qualities are absent, and no much larger clonotype sits a single base away.

The protocol used for the library was the immunoSEQ multiplex PCR assay. For the multiplex PCR, a mixture combining 60 forward primers for TCR Vbeta segments and 13 reverse primers for TCR Jbeta segments was used. A multiplex PCR assay on genomic DNA amplified the CDR3 region of rearranged TCR beta genes. Amplified TCR beta libraries were sequenced as 87-base-pair reads on the Illumina HiSeq System. In the authors' own workflow: A later analysis tallied 70 million to 100 million unique TCR beta chains across the 700 or so repertoires, and around 9.9 million of those chains were shared by two or more donors. Raw reads were error-corrected and collapsed into unique sequences with a nearest-neighbor algorithm that merged closely related sequences to remove PCR and sequencing errors. To assign V, D and J gene segments, CDR3 sequences were aligned to IMGT reference sequences. For a sequence to be retained, at least a six-nucleotide match to both a V gene segment and a J gene segment was required. A rearrangement counted as productive if the CDR3 had no stop codons and remained in frame with V and J, and every other rearrangement counted as non-productive. Following IMGT convention, CDR3 was defined as the stretch from the second conserved V-encoded cysteine to the conserved J-encoded phenylalanine. Sequences without an unambiguous match to a single V gene segment were excluded from the earlier analysis of 450 to 750 of the donors. In an earlier analysis of approximately 590 of the donors, a V segment was called functional when productive rearrangements were above 56.7%, and segregating when the standard deviation between donors exceeded 5%. A statistical classification framework was built for diagnosing cytomegalovirus status from the catalog of TCR beta chain sequences. V and J gene assignment, in a later analysis, came from comparing TCR nucleotide sequences with IMGT/GENE-DB human TR gene sequences. In a later analysis, CDR3 sequences and most-parsimonious VDJ recombination scenarios were assigned using the TCRdist pipeline. In a later analysis, each TCR beta chain was defined by its CDR3 amino acid sequence together with its V-gene family, and reads without a unique V-gene family were excluded. To address suspected cross-contamination and a sequencing artifact, a later analysis removed roughly 580 highly shared, low-generation-probability nucleotide sequences. For each public chain, a later analysis derived a clonal expansion index from normalized ranks of inferred template counts within each repertoire. A later analysis computed generation probabilities with a VDJ recombination model fitted to out-of-frame rearrangements, and checked the results against IGoR. In a later analysis, TCR-TCR, TCR-HLA and TCR-CMV co-occurrence was scored with hypergeometric tests, and a repertoire-size bias correction was applied to TCR pairs. In a later analysis, false discovery rates were estimated by permuting HLA or CMV assignments 20 times. A later analysis grouped co-occurring TCRs with DBSCAN, adding TCRdist sequence similarity when clustering within HLA-allele-positive subsets. Repertoires with fewer than 30,000 or more than 120,000 public chains were left out of co-occurrence clustering, as were about five repertoires with anomalous nucleotide sharing. In TCRdb, the immuneACCESS table is reduced to in-frame sequences with V and J assigned. These tables do not hold every clone; where another copy was compared, an unresolved V gene accounts for under half, and the others remain unexplained. V and J calls and clone size follow that table, whereas D and trimming were derived from the DNA. This sample holds some 120,000 clones; over 80% were observed only once. The ten largest account for about 19% of the sample.

This clonotype originated in a man between 18 and 29 years old in good health and CMV-seropositive. The sequencing sample was made of PBMCs. The sequence joins TRBV27 to TRBJ1-6, with 7 middle bases fitting TRBD1. The sequenced DNA: TGTGCCAGCAGTTTAATTGAGGGCAGGGGGCCCCTCCACTTT. It specifies CASSLIEGRGPLHF.